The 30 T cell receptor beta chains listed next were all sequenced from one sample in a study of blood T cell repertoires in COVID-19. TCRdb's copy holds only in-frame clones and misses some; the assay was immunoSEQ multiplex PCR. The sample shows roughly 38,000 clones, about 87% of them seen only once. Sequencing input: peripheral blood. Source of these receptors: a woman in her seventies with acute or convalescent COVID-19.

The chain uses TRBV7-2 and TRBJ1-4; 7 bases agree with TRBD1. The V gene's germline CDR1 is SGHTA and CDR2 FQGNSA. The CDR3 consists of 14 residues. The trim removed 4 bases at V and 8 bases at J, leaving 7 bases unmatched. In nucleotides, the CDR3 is TGTGCCAGCAGCTCAGGGGGTGGTAAGGAAAAACTGTTTTTT. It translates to CASSSGGGKEKLFF.

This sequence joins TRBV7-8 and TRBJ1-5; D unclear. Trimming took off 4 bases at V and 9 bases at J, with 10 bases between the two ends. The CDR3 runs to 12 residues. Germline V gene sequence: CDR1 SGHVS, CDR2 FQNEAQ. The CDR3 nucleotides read TGTGCCAGCAGCTACACTGCGGGGCCCCAGCATTTT. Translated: CASSYTAGPQHF.

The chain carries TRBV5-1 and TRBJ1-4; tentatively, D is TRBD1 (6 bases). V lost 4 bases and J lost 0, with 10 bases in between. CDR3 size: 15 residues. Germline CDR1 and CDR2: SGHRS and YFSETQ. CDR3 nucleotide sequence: TGCGCCAGCAGCCCTGGGACATCAACTAATGAAAAACTGTTTTTT. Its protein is CASSPGTSTNEKLFF.

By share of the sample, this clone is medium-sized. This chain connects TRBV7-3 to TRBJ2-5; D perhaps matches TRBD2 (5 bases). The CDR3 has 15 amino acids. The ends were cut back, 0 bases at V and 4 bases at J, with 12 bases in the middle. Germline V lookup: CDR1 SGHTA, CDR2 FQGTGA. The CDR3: CASSLTGGRAETQYF. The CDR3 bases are TGTGCCAGCAGCTTAACAGGAGGAAGGGCAGAGACCCAGTACTTC.

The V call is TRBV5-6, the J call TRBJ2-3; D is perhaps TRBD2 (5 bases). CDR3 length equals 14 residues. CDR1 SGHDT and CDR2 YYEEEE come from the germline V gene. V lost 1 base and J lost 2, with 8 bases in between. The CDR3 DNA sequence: TGTGCCAGCAGCTTGCCGGGAACCACAGATACGCAGTATTTT. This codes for CASSLPGTTDTQYF.

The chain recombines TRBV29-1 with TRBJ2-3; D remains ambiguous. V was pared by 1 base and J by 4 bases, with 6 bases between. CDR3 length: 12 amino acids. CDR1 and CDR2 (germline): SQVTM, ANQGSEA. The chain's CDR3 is CSVEVPADTQYF. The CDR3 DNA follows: TGCAGCGTTGAAGTCCCCGCAGATACGCAGTATTTT.

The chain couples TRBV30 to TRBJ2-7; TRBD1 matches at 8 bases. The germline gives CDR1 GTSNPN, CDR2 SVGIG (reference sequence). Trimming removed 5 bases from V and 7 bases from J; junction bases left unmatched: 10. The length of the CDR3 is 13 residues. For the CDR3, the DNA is TGTGCCTGGGGACAGGGAAGGGTGCGGGAGCAGTACGTC. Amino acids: CAWGQGRVREQYV.

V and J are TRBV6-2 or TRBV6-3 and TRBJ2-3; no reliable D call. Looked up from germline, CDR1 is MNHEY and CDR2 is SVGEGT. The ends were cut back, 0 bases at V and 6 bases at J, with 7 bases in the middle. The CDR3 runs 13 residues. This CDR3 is CASSYSNLDTQYF. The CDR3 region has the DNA TGTGCCAGCAGTTACTCGAACTTGGATACGCAGTATTTT.

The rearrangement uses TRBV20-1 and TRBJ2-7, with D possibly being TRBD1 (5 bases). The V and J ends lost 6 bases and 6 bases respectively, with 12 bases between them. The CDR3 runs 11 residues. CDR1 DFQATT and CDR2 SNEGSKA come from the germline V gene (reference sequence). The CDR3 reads CSAQVGLEQYV. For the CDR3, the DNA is TGCAGTGCGCAGGTGGGGCTCGAGCAGTACGTC.

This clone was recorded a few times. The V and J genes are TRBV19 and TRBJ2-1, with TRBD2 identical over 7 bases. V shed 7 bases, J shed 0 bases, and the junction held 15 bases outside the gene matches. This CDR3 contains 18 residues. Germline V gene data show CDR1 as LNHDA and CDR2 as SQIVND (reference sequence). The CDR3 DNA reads TGTGCCAGTACCCTCAGGCCTAGCGGCGTCAGCTCCTACAATGAGCAGTTCTTC. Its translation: CASTLRPSGVSSYNEQFF.

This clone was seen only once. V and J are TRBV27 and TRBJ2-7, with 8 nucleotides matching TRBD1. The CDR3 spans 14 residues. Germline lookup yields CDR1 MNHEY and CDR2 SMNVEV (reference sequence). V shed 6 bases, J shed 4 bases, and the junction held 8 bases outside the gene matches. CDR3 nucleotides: TGTGCCAGCAGCCCGAACGGACAGGGTTACGAGCAGTACGTC. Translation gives CASSPNGQGYEQYV.

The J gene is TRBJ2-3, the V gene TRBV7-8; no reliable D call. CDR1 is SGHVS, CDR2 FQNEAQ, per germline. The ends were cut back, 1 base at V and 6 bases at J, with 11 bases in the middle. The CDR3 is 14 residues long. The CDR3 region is CASSLVSSRDTQYF. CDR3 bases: TGTGCCAGCAGCTTAGTTTCTAGTAGGGATACGCAGTATTTT. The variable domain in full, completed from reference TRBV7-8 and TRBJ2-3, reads GAGVSQSPRYKVAKRGQDVALRCDPISGHVSLFWYQQALGQGPEFLTYFQNEAQLDKSGLPSDRFFAERPEGSVSTLKIQRTQQEDSAVYLCASSLVSSRDTQYFGPGTRLTVL.

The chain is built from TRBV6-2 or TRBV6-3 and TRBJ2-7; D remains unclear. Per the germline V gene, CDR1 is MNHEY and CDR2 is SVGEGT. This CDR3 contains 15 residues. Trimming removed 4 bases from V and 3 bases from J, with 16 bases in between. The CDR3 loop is CASSSHTAFYYEQYV. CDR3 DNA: TGTGCCAGCAGTTCTCATACAGCCTTTTACTACGAGCAGTACGTC.

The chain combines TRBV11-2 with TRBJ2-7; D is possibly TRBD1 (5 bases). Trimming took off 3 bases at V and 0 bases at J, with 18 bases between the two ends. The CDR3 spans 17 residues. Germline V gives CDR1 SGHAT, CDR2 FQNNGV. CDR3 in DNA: TGTGCCAGCAGCTTTCAGGATACAGGTTTCAGCTCCTACGAGCAGTACGTC. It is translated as CASSFQDTGFSSYEQYV.

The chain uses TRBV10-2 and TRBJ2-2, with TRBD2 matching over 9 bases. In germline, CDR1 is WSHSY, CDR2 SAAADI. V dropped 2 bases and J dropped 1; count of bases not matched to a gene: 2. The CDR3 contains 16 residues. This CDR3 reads CASSERAGGNTGELFF. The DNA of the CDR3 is TGCGCCAGCAGTGAGAGAGCGGGGGGGAACACCGGGGAGCTGTTTTTT.

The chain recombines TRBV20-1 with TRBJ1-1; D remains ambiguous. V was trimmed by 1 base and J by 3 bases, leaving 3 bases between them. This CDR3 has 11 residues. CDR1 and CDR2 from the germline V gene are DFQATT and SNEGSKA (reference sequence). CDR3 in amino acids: CSARAHTEAFF. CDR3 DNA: TGCAGTGCTAGAGCTCACACTGAAGCTTTCTTT.

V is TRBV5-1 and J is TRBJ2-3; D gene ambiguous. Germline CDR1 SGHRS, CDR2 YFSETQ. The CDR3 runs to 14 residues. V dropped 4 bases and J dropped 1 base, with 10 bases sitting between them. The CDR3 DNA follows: TGCGCCAGCAGCCCGACTGCGGGCACAGATACGCAGTATTTT. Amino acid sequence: CASSPTAGTDTQYF.

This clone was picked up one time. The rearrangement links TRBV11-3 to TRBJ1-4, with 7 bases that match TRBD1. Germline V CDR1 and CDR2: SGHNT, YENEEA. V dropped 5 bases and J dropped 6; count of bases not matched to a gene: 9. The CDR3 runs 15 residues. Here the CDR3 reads CASSPSGQPYEKLFF. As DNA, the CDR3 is TGTGCCAGCAGCCCCTCGGGACAGCCGTATGAAAAACTGTTTTTT.

CDR3 residues: CASTGQSVHNEQFF. CDR3 nucleotides: TGTGCCAGCACGGGACAGAGCGTCCACAATGAGCAGTTCTTC. The chain carries TRBV27 and TRBJ2-1; 7 positions agree with TRBD1. J gave up 5 bases and V 7 bases, and 8 bases lay outside the gene matches. The germline V gene has CDR1 MNHEY and CDR2 SMNVEV (reference sequence). The CDR3 extends over 14 amino acids.

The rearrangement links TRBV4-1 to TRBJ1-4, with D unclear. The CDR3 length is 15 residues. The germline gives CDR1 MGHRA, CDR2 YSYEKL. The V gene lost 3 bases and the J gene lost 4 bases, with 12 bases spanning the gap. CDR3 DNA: TGCGCCAGCAGCCACACCCTGGCGGGTAATGAAAAACTGTTTTTT. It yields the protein CASSHTLAGNEKLFF.

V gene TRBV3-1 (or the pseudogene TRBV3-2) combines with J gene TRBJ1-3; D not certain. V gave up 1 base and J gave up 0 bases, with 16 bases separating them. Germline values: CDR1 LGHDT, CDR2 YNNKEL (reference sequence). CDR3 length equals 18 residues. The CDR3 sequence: CASSQVLRTALSGNTIYF. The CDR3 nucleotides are TGTGCCAGCAGCCAAGTTCTAAGAACAGCCCTCTCTGGAAACACCATATATTTT.

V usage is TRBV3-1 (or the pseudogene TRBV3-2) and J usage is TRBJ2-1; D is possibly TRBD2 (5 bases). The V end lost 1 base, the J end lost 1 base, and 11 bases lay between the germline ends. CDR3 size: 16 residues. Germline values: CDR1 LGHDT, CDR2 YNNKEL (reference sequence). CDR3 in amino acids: CASSQGSGSSYNEQFF. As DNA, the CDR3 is TGTGCCAGCAGCCAAGGCAGCGGCTCGTCCTACAATGAGCAGTTCTTC.

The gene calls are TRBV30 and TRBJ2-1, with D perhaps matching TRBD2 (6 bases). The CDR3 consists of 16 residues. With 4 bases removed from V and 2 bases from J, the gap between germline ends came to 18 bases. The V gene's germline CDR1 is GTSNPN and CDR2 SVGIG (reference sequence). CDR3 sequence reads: CAWTASLSGTYNEQFF. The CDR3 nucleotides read TGTGCCTGGACCGCAAGCCTTAGCGGCACCTACAATGAGCAGTTCTTC.

The CDR3 DNA follows: TGTGCCAGCAGTTTAGGGACAGACAATTCACCCCTCCACTTT. This encodes CASSLGTDNSPLHF. The rearrangement links TRBV28 to TRBJ1-6, with TRBD1 matching over 7 bases. Germline V gene lookup returns CDR1 MDHEN and CDR2 SYDVKM. The CDR3 loop spans 14 amino acids. V was pared by 2 bases and J by 7 bases, with 2 bases of the junction left unmatched. The whole variable domain, filled in from reference TRBV28 and TRBJ1-6, reads DVKVTQSSRYLVKRTGEKVFLECVQDMDHENMFWYRQDPGLGLRLIYFSYDVKMKEKGDIPEGYSVSREKKERFSLILESASTNQTSMYLCASSLGTDNSPLHFGNGTRLTVT.

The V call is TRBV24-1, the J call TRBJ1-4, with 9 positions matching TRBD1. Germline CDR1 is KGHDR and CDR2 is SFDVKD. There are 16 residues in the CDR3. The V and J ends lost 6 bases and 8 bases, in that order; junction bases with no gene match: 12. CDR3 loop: CATSPGQGYFEEKLFF. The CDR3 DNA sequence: TGTGCCACCAGTCCTGGACAGGGGTACTTTGAGGAAAAACTGTTTTTT.

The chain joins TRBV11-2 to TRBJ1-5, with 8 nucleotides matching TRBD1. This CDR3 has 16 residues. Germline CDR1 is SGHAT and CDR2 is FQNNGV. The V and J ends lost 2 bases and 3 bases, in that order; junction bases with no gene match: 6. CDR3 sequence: CASSLMTGVDNQPQHF. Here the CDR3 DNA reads TGTGCCAGCAGCTTAATGACAGGGGTTGACAATCAGCCCCAGCATTTT.

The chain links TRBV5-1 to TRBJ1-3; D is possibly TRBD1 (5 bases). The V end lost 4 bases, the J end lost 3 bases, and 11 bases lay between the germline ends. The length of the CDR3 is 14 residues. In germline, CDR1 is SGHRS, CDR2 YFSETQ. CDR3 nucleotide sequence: TGCGCCAGCAGCGAAGGGGATAGTGGAAACACCATATATTTT. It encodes CASSEGDSGNTIYF.

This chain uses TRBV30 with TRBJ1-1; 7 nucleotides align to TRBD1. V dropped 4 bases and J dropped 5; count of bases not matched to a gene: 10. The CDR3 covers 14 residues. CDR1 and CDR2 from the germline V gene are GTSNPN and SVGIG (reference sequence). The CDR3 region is CAWTVGQSGTEAFF. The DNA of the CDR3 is TGTGCCTGGACCGTGGGACAGTCGGGAACTGAAGCTTTCTTT.

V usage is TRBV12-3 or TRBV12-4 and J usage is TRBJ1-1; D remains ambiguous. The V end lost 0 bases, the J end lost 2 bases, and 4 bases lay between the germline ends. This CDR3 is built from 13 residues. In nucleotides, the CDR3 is TGTGCCAGCAGTTTAGCCGTTAACACTGAAGCTTTCTTT. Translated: CASSLAVNTEAFF.

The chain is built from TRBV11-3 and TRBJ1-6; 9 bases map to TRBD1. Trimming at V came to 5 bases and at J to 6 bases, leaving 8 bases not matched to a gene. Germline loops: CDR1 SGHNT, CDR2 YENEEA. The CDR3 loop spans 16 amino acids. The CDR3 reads CASSRGQGGSNSPLHF. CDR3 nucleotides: TGTGCCAGCAGCCGGGGACAGGGAGGGAGTAATTCACCCCTCCACTTT.